One sample yielded the 2 T cell receptor beta chains listed below, sequenced in a study of blood T cell repertoires in COVID-19. Libraries were prepared by immunoSEQ multiplex PCR; TCRdb keeps only in-frame clonotypes and omits some of them. The sample has under 300,000 clones; around 85% are singletons. The specimen sequenced was peripheral blood. Every receptor here comes from a woman aged 80 or older with acute or convalescent COVID-19.

The V gene is TRBV2, the J gene TRBJ2-5; the D gene is possibly TRBD1 (5 bases). Trimming shortened V by 2 bases and J by 4 bases, and 11 bases separated the two germline ends. Germline CDR1 SNHLY, CDR2 FYNNEI. The CDR3 contains 14 residues. The CDR3 bases are TGTGCCAGCAGTGAACAGGGTGGTGCAGAGACCCAGTACTTC. The encoded protein is CASSEQGGAETQYF.

The chain carries TRBV7-9 and TRBJ1-1, with D possibly matching TRBD1 (6 bases). The germline gives CDR1 SEHNR, CDR2 FQNEAQ (reference sequence). This CDR3 spans 19 amino acids. Trimming cost V 1 base and J 4 bases, with 25 bases left between them. The chain's CDR3 is CASSLDLPGATPLGTEAFF. The CDR3 bases are TGTGCCAGCAGCTTAGATCTGCCAGGGGCCACCCCGTTGGGCACTGAAGCTTTCTTT. The whole variable domain, remainder taken from reference TRBV7-9 and TRBJ1-1, is DTGVSQNPRHKITKRGQNVTFRCDPISEHNRLYWYRQTLGQGPEFLTYFQNEAQLEKSRLLSDRFSAERPKGSFSTLEIQRTEQGDSAMYLCASSLDLPGATPLGTEAFFGQGTRLTVV.